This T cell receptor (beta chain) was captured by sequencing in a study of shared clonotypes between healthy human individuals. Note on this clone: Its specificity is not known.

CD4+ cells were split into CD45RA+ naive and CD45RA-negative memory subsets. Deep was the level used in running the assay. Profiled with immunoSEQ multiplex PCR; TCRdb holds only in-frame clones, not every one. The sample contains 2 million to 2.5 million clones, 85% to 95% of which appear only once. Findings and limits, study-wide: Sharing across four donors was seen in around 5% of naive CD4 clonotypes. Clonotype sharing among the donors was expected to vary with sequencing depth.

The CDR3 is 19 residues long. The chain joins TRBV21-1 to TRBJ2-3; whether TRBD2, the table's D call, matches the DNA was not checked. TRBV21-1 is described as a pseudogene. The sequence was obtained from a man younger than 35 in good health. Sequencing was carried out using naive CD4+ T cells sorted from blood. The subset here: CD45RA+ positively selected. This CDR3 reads CASSKGGTSGRASTDTQYF. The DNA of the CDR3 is TGTGCCAGCAGCAAAGGAGGGACTAGCGGGAGGGCTAGCACAGATACGCAGTATTTT.